One and the same sample provided the 20 T cell receptor beta chains below, sequenced in a study of cytomegalovirus exposure and HLA in healthy donors. PCR involved 60 Vbeta and 13 Jbeta primers. Measured with immunoSEQ multiplex PCR; TCRdb has only the in-frame clones, and not every one. The sample consists of 98,000 or so clones, 65% to 80% of them appearing once. The sequencing input was PBMCs. These receptor sequences come from a human donor in good health.

The chain has TRBV10-3 and TRBJ2-4; 11 bases fit TRBD2. The V gene end was trimmed by 6 bases and the J gene end by 0 bases; junction bases not matched to a gene: 7. This CDR3 has 17 amino acids. Germline V CDR1 and CDR2: ENHRY, SYGVKD. CDR3 amino acids: CAISRELAGVAKNIQYF. The CDR3 region has the DNA TGTGCCATCAGCCGTGAACTAGCGGGGGTAGCCAAAAACATTCAGTACTTC.

This clone occurred once. This sequence joins TRBV27 and TRBJ2-2, with 14 bases fitting TRBD2. Per germline, CDR1 MNHEY and CDR2 SMNVEV (reference sequence). The CDR3 covers 23 residues. J was trimmed by 3 bases and V by 2 bases; bases with no gene match: 20. The DNA for the CDR3 is TGTGCCAGCAGTTTACGGCGGGGAGGACTAGCGGGAGGCCCCCCGGGGGACACCGGGGAGCTGTTTTTT. Amino acids: CASSLRRGGLAGGPPGDTGELFF.

A few counts support this clone. This chain links TRBV2 with TRBJ2-5; tentatively, D is TRBD2 (6 bases). The V gene's germline CDR1 is SNHLY and CDR2 FYNNEI. This CDR3 has 13 residues. V gave up 6 bases and J gave up 1 base, with 9 bases separating them. The chain's CDR3 is CASRRDFQETQYF. DNA of the CDR3: TGTGCCAGCAGGAGGGACTTCCAAGAGACCCAGTACTTC.

The V gene is TRBV11-2, the J gene TRBJ2-7; 8 bases agree with TRBD2. Per germline, CDR1 SGHAT and CDR2 FQNNGV. V lost 1 base, J lost 2 bases, and 16 bases stayed unmatched. The CDR3 totals 19 residues. The chain's CDR3 is CASSLGLSGRTRRAYEQYF. The CDR3 nucleotides are TGTGCCAGCAGCTTAGGATTGAGCGGGAGAACGAGAAGGGCCTACGAGCAGTACTTC.

This sequence joins TRBV29-1 and TRBJ2-3; 8 bases are shared with TRBD2. Germline CDR1 is SQVTM and CDR2 is ANQGSEA. The trim removed 4 bases at V and 8 bases at J, leaving 11 bases unmatched. The CDR3 is made up of 14 amino acids. In DNA, the CDR3 is TGCAGCGTTGCAGGCGGGAGGCCCTCCGGTACGCAGTATTTT. It encodes CSVAGGRPSGTQYF.

Ten or more counts support this clone. V is TRBV21-1 and J is TRBJ2-7; TRBD2, the D gene given by the table, was not confirmed from the DNA. TRBV21-1 is given as a pseudogene. The CDR3 length is 14 residues. CDR3 DNA sequence: TGTGCCAGCAGCAAAGGAGGGAGACCCAACGAGCAGTACTTC. Translated, it gives CASSKGGRPNEQYF.

The chain carries TRBV25-1 and TRBJ1-2; 8 nucleotides agree with TRBD1. The CDR3 sequence is 16 residues long. The V gene's germline CDR1 is MGHDK and CDR2 SYGVNS. V lost 4 bases to trimming and J lost 7 bases; unmatched junction nucleotides: 14. The CDR3 sequence is CASSAMDREFTSGYTF. In DNA form, the CDR3 reads TGTGCCAGCAGTGCTATGGACAGGGAATTTACTAGTGGCTACACCTTC.

This clone appeared a single time. The rearrangement links TRBV5-1 to TRBJ1-4, with a tentative D call TRBD1 (6 bases). The CDR3 is 16 amino acids. Trimming pared 2 bases from V and 7 bases from J, leaving 18 bases between. Per germline, CDR1 SGHRS and CDR2 YFSETQ. The CDR3 sequence is CASSFFRQERGEKLFF. CDR3 sequence (DNA): TGCGCCAGCAGCTTTTTCCGACAGGAGCGCGGTGAAAAACTGTTTTTT.

The rearrangement links TRBV9 to TRBJ2-3; the match to TRBD2 covers 8 bases. Looked up from germline, CDR1 is SGDLS and CDR2 is YYNGEE. The CDR3 loop spans 15 amino acids. J lost 2 bases, V lost 0 bases, and 2 bases had no gene match. CDR3 loop: CASSVGAGATDTQYF. DNA for the CDR3: TGTGCCAGCAGCGTAGGAGCGGGGGCCACAGATACGCAGTATTTT.

This clone showed up just a few times. DNA of the CDR3: TGTGCCAGTAGTATCGATACGGTCGGTCAGCCCCAGCATTTT. It is translated as CASSIDTVGQPQHF. This sequence joins TRBV19 and TRBJ1-5; D not certain. Germline V gives CDR1 LNHDA, CDR2 SQIVND (reference sequence). The CDR3 loop spans 14 amino acids. Deletions cut 3 bases from V and 6 bases from J, with 12 bases between.

V and J are TRBV5-4 and TRBJ1-5; no clear D gene. In germline, CDR1 is SGHNT, CDR2 YYREEE (reference sequence). V was clipped by 7 bases and J by 3 bases, with 8 bases between them. The CDR3 consists of 12 residues. The CDR3 DNA reads as TGTGCCAGCGGCCGGGACAATCAGCCCCAGCATTTT. Translation gives CASGRDNQPQHF.

CDR3 bases: TGTGCCAGCCAGCGGGAGGGCCTTAATGAGCAGTTCTTC. It specifies CASQREGLNEQFF. The V call is TRBV6-1, the J call TRBJ2-1, with TRBD2 identical over 10 bases. The CDR3 has 13 amino acids. J gave up 7 bases and V 8 bases, and 5 bases lay outside the gene matches. Germline CDR1 and CDR2: MNHNS and SASEGT.

Only a few counts were recorded for this clone. This chain connects TRBV4-3 to TRBJ2-5; TRBD2 might be the D (7 bases). The J call is doubtful: the DNA matches TRBJ2-7 better. CDR3 length: 17 residues. The germline V gene encodes CDR1 LGHNA and CDR2 YSLEER. As DNA, the CDR3 is TGCGCCAGCAGCCAAGAGGGAGGGGGGTACAGTTTCTACGAGCAGTACTTC. Its protein product is CASSQEGGGYSFYEQYF.

The chain combines TRBV7-9 with TRBJ2-3; D might be TRBD1 (5 bases). This CDR3 has 15 amino acids. The germline gives CDR1 SEHNR, CDR2 FQNEAQ (reference sequence). Between the trimmed V and J ends, which lost 0 bases and 2 bases, there was a span of 9 bases. CDR3 amino acids: CASSLAGQYTDTQYF. The CDR3 region has the DNA TGTGCCAGCAGCTTAGCGGGGCAGTACACAGATACGCAGTATTTT. The full variable domain, with the rest looked up from reference TRBV7-9 and TRBJ2-3, is DTGVSQNPRHKITKRGQNVTFRCDPISEHNRLYWYRQTLGQGPEFLTYFQNEAQLEKSRLLSDRFSAERPKGSFSTLEIQRTEQGDSAMYLCASSLAGQYTDTQYFGPGTRLTVL.

The gene calls are TRBV27 and TRBJ2-2; D might be TRBD1 (5 bases). The germline V and J ends were trimmed by 7 bases and 4 bases, with 16 bases remaining between them. CDR3 length equals 15 residues. Germline V gives CDR1 MNHEY, CDR2 SMNVEV (reference sequence). The CDR3 DNA follows: TGTGCCAGCACCCCTCTTACCCAGGGCACCGGGGAGCTGTTTTTT. Translation: CASTPLTQGTGELFF.

V and J are TRBV6-5 and TRBJ1-1, with TRBD1 matching over 7 bases. V shed 6 bases, J shed 4 bases, and the junction held 8 bases outside the gene matches. CDR1 and CDR2 (germline): MNHEY, SVGAGI. The CDR3 extends over 14 amino acids. The CDR3 region has the DNA TGTGCCAGCAGCCCCCAGGGGGGACTCACTGAAGCTTTCTTT. This sequence encodes CASSPQGGLTEAFF.

The chain links TRBV7-2 to TRBJ2-1, with D tentatively TRBD2 (6 bases). Germline V lookup: CDR1 SGHTA, CDR2 FQGNSA. V shed 4 bases and J shed 8 bases, with 15 bases lying between them. The CDR3 has 14 amino acids. The CDR3 sequence: CASSSPGLSHEQFF. The CDR3 bases are TGTGCCAGCAGCTCCCCCGGACTAAGCCATGAGCAGTTCTTC.

The rearrangement uses TRBV30 and TRBJ1-5; 9 bases fit TRBD1. This CDR3 is 13 amino acids long. V trimming: 6 bases; J trimming: 3 bases; junction bases outside the gene matches: 3. CDR1 is GTSNPN, CDR2 SVGIG, per germline (reference sequence). In DNA form, the CDR3 reads TGTGCCTGTAGGACAGGGGACAATCAGCCCCAGCATTTT. Translation: CACRTGDNQPQHF.

This rearrangement joins TRBV5-4 to TRBJ2-7, with TRBD1 identical over 9 bases. In germline, CDR1 is SGHNT, CDR2 YYREEE (reference sequence). The CDR3 length is 13 residues. The V gene end was trimmed by 4 bases and the J gene end by 5 bases; junction bases not matched to a gene: 4. The CDR3 nucleotides are TGTGCCAGCAGCCTACAGGGGGCTAACGAGCAGTACTTC. Amino acids: CASSLQGANEQYF. Full variable domain (remainder filled in from reference TRBV5-4 and TRBJ2-7): ETGVTQSPTHLIKTRGQQVTLRCSSQSGHNTVSWYQQALGQGPQFIFQYYREEENGRGNFPPRFSGLQFPNYSSELNVNALELDDSALYLCASSLQGANEQYFGPGTRLTVT.

The gene calls are TRBV6-4 and TRBJ2-2; the D gene is possibly TRBD2 (6 bases). The ends were cut back, 4 bases at V and 1 base at J, with 10 bases in the middle. CDR1 is MRHNA and CDR2 is SNTAGT in the germline V gene. This CDR3 region has 15 residues. This chain's CDR3 is CASSAGLENTGELFF. The CDR3 DNA is TGTGCCAGCAGTGCGGGACTCGAGAACACCGGGGAGCTGTTTTTT.